This paragraph reports one T cell receptor beta chain. This specimen comes from a study of blood T cells in healthy people across ages. The CDR3 has 15 amino acids. V dropped 2 bases and J dropped 1; count of bases not matched to a gene: 4. Germline values: CDR1 DFQATT, CDR2 SNEGSKA (reference sequence). The authors ran a second PCR of 7 to 11 cycles using a sample-barcoded 5' primer and a J-beta primer mix. MiXCR was run by TCRdb on the 5' RACE reads, yielding one entry per CDR3 protein. This sample has about 900,000 distinct CDR3 sequences; roughly 60% occur once, and the top ten carry around a quarter.

V is TRBV20-1 and J is TRBJ2-1; 8 bases match TRBD2. This clonotype was obtained from a young man in good health. The specimen sequenced was blood. This chain's CDR3 is CSARSGGRSYNEQFF. The CDR3 bases are TGCAGTGCTAGAAGCGGGGGCCGATCCTACAATGAGCAGTTCTTC.